Listed here are 29 T cell receptor beta chains from one sample, sequenced in a study of CD8 T cells in Susac syndrome. RNA was extracted with the RNeasy kit, and a quantity of roughly 0.5 to 1 ug was reverse transcribed using random hexamers. TCRdb re-called the immunoSEQ multiplex PCR reads through MiXCR, storing one row per CDR3 protein. The table includes about 400,000 distinct CDR3 sequences, around 83% detected once. The sample was CD8+ T cells from PBMCs. The receptors were sampled from a human donor with multiple sclerosis.

V is TRBV30 and J is TRBJ1-2, with D tentatively TRBD1 (5 bases). The CDR3 extends over 14 amino acids. V was shortened by 0 bases and J by 7 bases, with 15 bases between the two germline ends. CDR1 and CDR2 from the germline V gene are GTSNPN and SVGIG (reference sequence). As DNA, the CDR3 is TGTGCCTGGAGTGTTATTGGTGCAGGGCCTGGCTACACCTTC. Its translation: CAWSVIGAGPGYTF.

The chain employs TRBV29-1 and TRBJ2-7, with D tentatively TRBD1 or TRBD2 (6 bases each). V shed 3 bases and J shed 1 base, with 16 bases lying between them. Germline V gene sequence: CDR1 SQVTM, CDR2 ANQGSEA. The CDR3 spans 15 residues. The CDR3 DNA reads TGCAGCGTTGAGAACAGGGCGGGGTCGTCCTACGAGCAGTACTTC. Translating it yields CSVENRAGSSYEQYF.

This chain joins TRBV28 and TRBJ2-7; D may correspond to TRBD1 or TRBD2 (5 bases each). This CDR3 has 14 amino acids. Germline V CDR1 and CDR2: MDHEN, SYDVKM. Trimming pared 5 bases from V and 2 bases from J, leaving 13 bases between. CDR3 bases: TGTGCCAGCAGTCTCCGGGACGTTCCCTACGAGCAGTACTTC. It specifies CASSLRDVPYEQYF.

The chain links TRBV6-2 or TRBV6-3 to TRBJ2-3, with TRBD2 identical over 10 bases. This CDR3 is built from 18 residues. Germline CDR1 reads MNHEY; CDR2 reads SVGEGT. With 3 bases clipped from V and 5 bases from J, the junction kept 14 bases outside the gene matches. CDR3 sequence reads: CASSYIGSSGSFGDTQYF. The CDR3 coding sequence is TGTGCCAGCAGTTATATTGGTTCTAGCGGGAGTTTTGGAGATACGCAGTATTTT.

The CDR3 loop is CASSGYEAFF. The CDR3 DNA reads TGTGCCAGCAGTGGTTATGAAGCTTTCTTT. The rearrangement uses TRBV2 and TRBJ1-1, with D unclear. The CDR3 sequence is 10 residues long. Trimming left V 4 bases short and J 7 bases short, with 4 bases between. Germline V gives CDR1 SNHLY, CDR2 FYNNEI.

The sample holds a few counts of this clonotype. The genes are TRBV3-1 and TRBJ1-2; the D is unclear. Per germline, CDR1 LGHDT and CDR2 YNNKEL (reference sequence). The CDR3 runs 16 residues. Trimming removed 4 bases from V and 4 bases from J, with 19 bases in between. The CDR3 sequence is CASSPERAVPLYGYTF. The DNA of the CDR3 is TGTGCCAGCAGCCCCGAACGGGCTGTACCCCTCTATGGCTACACCTTC.

The V and J genes are TRBV5-4 and TRBJ2-5, with 8 bases matching TRBD2. This CDR3 region has 15 residues. V shed 1 base and J 3 bases; nucleotides not matched to a gene: 5. CDR1 is SGHNT, CDR2 YYREEE, per germline (reference sequence). The CDR3 DNA reads as TGTGCCAGCAGCTTGACTAGCGGTACAGAAGAGACCCAGTACTTC. Translation: CASSLTSGTEETQYF.

The chain is built from TRBV6-1 and TRBJ2-3, with D perhaps TRBD1 or TRBD2 (5 bases each). CDR1 and CDR2 (germline): MNHNS, SASEGT. The V end lost 6 bases, the J end lost 0 bases, and 10 bases lay between the germline ends. The CDR3 is 14 amino acids. In DNA, the CDR3 is TGTGCCAGCAGCCGGGACGTTAGCACAGATACGCAGTATTTT. Protein sequence: CASSRDVSTDTQYF.

This chain uses TRBV28 with TRBJ1-2; D might be TRBD1 (5 bases). This CDR3 has 14 amino acids. The germline gives CDR1 MDHEN, CDR2 SYDVKM. Trimming took off 6 bases at V and 5 bases at J, with 16 bases between the two ends. The CDR3 DNA reads as TGTGCCAGCAGGAGGGCCGGGACCCATTATGGCTACACCTTC. Its translation is CASRRAGTHYGYTF.

The rearrangement joins TRBV6-1 to TRBJ1-5, with D possibly TRBD1 on 5 matching bases. The CDR3 covers 16 residues. The V gene's germline CDR1 is MNHNS and CDR2 SASEGT. Trimming pared 10 bases from V and 4 bases from J, leaving 23 bases between. CDR3: CATSNLGAGPNQPQHF. CDR3 nucleotides: TGTGCCACCTCAAACCTCGGGGCAGGGCCTAATCAGCCCCAGCATTTT.

This clonotype was seen a few times. This chain links TRBV6-5 with TRBJ2-5; 13 bases are shared with TRBD2. Germline-derived CDR1 and CDR2 are MNHEY and SVGAGI. CDR3 size: 15 residues. V gave up 8 bases and J gave up 5 bases; unmatched junction bases: 8. The CDR3 DNA is TGTGCCAGCCGTTGGACTAGCGGGGGCTCTGAGACCCAGTACTTC. This gives the protein CASRWTSGGSETQYF.

The rearrangement links TRBV20-1 to TRBJ2-7; perhaps TRBD1 as D (6 bases). Germline loops: CDR1 DFQATT, CDR2 SNEGSKA (reference sequence). V lost 3 bases and J lost 3, with 18 bases in between. This CDR3 is 15 amino acids long. DNA of the CDR3: TGCAGTGCTAGTGAATCAGGGGCCTCCCTCTACGAGCAGTACTTC. This encodes CSASESGASLYEQYF.

This chain connects TRBV5-1 to TRBJ2-7, with D perhaps assigned TRBD1 or TRBD2 (5 bases each). The CDR3 loop spans 15 amino acids. CDR1 and CDR2 (germline): SGHRS, YFSETQ. The V and J ends lost 7 bases and 3 bases respectively, with 20 bases between them. CDR3 DNA: TGCGCCAGCTCTAGAACCCAAGGGACGCTCTACGAGCAGTACTTC. Translating gives CASSRTQGTLYEQYF.

The gene calls are TRBV4-1 and TRBJ2-2; tentatively, D is TRBD1 or TRBD2 (5 bases each). This CDR3 comprises 17 residues. V shed 1 base and J shed 5 bases, with 17 bases lying between them. Germline-derived CDR1 and CDR2 are MGHRA and YSYEKL. CDR3 sequence (DNA): TGCGCCAGCAGCCAAGCCCCTCGGGACCCGGAGACCGGGGAGCTGTTTTTT. It is translated as CASSQAPRDPETGELFF.

The chain links TRBV4-2 to TRBJ2-7, with 10 bases aligning to TRBD2. V shed 0 bases and J 3 bases; nucleotides not matched to a gene: 2. The CDR3 length is 15 residues. Per germline, CDR1 LGHNA and CDR2 YNFKEQ. The CDR3 DNA reads TGTGCCAGCAGCCAAGAGCCTAGCGGGGGCTACGAGCAGTACTTC. This sequence encodes CASSQEPSGGYEQYF.

The chain links TRBV14 to TRBJ1-1, with D uncertain. V was pared by 2 bases and J by 0 bases, with 10 bases between. CDR3 size: 15 residues. Looked up from germline, CDR1 is SGHDN and CDR2 is FVKESK. The CDR3: CASSQRELMNTEAFF. The DNA of the CDR3 is TGTGCCAGCAGCCAAAGGGAGTTAATGAACACTGAAGCTTTCTTT.

The V and J genes are TRBV12-5 and TRBJ2-3; D might be TRBD2 (5 bases). V was pared by 3 bases and J by 2 bases, with 18 bases between. The CDR3 runs 17 residues. CDR1 and CDR2 (germline): LGHNT, FRNRAP. The CDR3, as DNA: TGTGCTAGTGGTTTCGTCCGGGGAACTATTTCCACAGATACGCAGTATTTT. Residues: CASGFVRGTISTDTQYF. The full variable domain, with the rest looked up from reference TRBV12-5 and TRBJ2-3, is DARVTQTPRHKVTEMGQEVTMRCQPILGHNTVFWYRQTMMQGLELLAYFRNRAPLDDSGMPKDRFSAEMPDATLATLKIQPSEPRDSAVYFCASGFVRGTISTDTQYFGPGTRLTVL.

V and J are TRBV4-1 and TRBJ1-1; TRBD1 agrees at 7 bases. CDR1 is MGHRA, CDR2 YSYEKL, per germline. V shed 1 base and J 4 bases; nucleotides not matched to a gene: 6. CDR3 size: 15 residues. CDR3 sequence: CASSQVQGIITEAFF. Here the CDR3 DNA reads TGCGCCAGCAGCCAAGTACAGGGGATTATCACTGAAGCTTTCTTT.

This clonotype has a handful of counts. The V call is TRBV19, the J call TRBJ2-7; 9 positions agree with TRBD1. Germline lookup yields CDR1 LNHDA and CDR2 SQIVND (reference sequence). The junction had 6 bases not matched to a gene; V was cut back by 6 bases and J by 0 bases. The CDR3 sequence is 15 residues long. The CDR3 reads CASSPGQGHSYEQYF. The CDR3 DNA reads TGTGCCAGTAGCCCGGGACAGGGCCACTCCTACGAGCAGTACTTC.

The chain links TRBV5-1 to TRBJ2-7; TRBD1 agrees at 7 bases. Germline V gene data show CDR1 as SGHRS and CDR2 as YFSETQ. This CDR3 comprises 15 residues. Trimming took 2 bases from V and 5 from J; bases not matched to a gene: 10. The CDR3 region is CASSFYGGGQDEQYF. The DNA for the CDR3 is TGCGCCAGCAGCTTTTATGGGGGCGGACAGGACGAGCAGTACTTC.

The chain combines TRBV5-1 with TRBJ1-1; unclear D gene. CDR1 SGHRS and CDR2 YFSETQ come from the germline V gene. Trimming took 5 bases from V and 0 from J, leaving 11 bases between them. The CDR3 spans 14 residues. Written as DNA, the CDR3 is TGCGCCAGCAGGGCGGACGGTATGAACACTGAAGCTTTCTTT. It codes for CASRADGMNTEAFF.

J is TRBJ1-5 and V is TRBV23-1; unclear D gene. TRBV23-1 is filed as an ORF, its function uncertain. The CDR3 totals 17 residues. Trimming shortened V by 4 bases and J by 1 base, and 17 bases separated the two germline ends. In nucleotides, the CDR3 is TGCGCCAGCAGTCCCCGGGGAGGGCGAGGGAGCAATCAGCCCCAGCATTTT. This gives the protein CASSPRGGRGSNQPQHF.

V and J are TRBV27 and TRBJ1-3; D might be TRBD1 (5 bases). CDR1 MNHEY and CDR2 SMNVEV come from the germline V gene (reference sequence). This CDR3 region has 14 residues. Trimming removed 6 bases from V and 1 base from J, with 10 bases in between. The CDR3, as DNA: TGTGCCAGCAGGCCGGGGGTTTCTGGAAACACCATATATTTT. Protein: CASRPGVSGNTIYF.

This chain joins TRBV4-1 and TRBJ1-2, with D maybe TRBD1 (5 bases). V gave up 0 bases and J gave up 1 base, with 9 bases separating them. The CDR3 has 15 amino acids. CDR1 and CDR2 from the germline V gene are MGHRA and YSYEKL. The CDR3 nucleotides are TGCGCCAGCAGCCAAGAACGGGGACTTAACTATGGCTACACCTTC. Amino acid sequence: CASSQERGLNYGYTF.

In its sample, this clonotype was seen once. The CDR3 reads CASSQDRSFQETQYF. CDR3 DNA: TGCGCCAGCAGCCAAGATCGGAGTTTTCAAGAGACCCAGTACTTC. J is TRBJ2-5 and V is TRBV4-1, with D uncertain. Per the germline V gene, CDR1 is MGHRA and CDR2 is YSYEKL. Trimming left V 0 bases short and J 2 bases short, with 10 bases between. This CDR3 spans 15 amino acids.

The rearrangement links TRBV30 to TRBJ1-2, with 9 bases lining up with TRBD1. From germline, CDR1 is GTSNPN and CDR2 SVGIG (reference sequence). The CDR3 totals 15 residues. For the CDR3, the DNA is TGTGCTTGCGAATCCGGGACAGGGAGAGACTATGGCTACACCTTC. Its translation: CACESGTGRDYGYTF.

In DNA, the CDR3 is TGTGCCAGCAGGCTCGTCGAGAACACTGAAGCTTTCTTT. Translated, it gives CASRLVENTEAFF. V is TRBV6-6 and J is TRBJ1-1, with D hard to call. Trimming took 6 bases from V and 1 from J, leaving 9 bases between them. CDR1 MNHNY and CDR2 SVGAGI come from the germline V gene (reference sequence). The CDR3 has 13 amino acids.

J is TRBJ2-5 and V is TRBV23-1, with D unresolved. TRBV23-1 is an ORF; its function is uncertain. The V gene lost 4 bases and the J gene lost 2 bases, with 11 bases spanning the gap. The CDR3 is 14 amino acids. The CDR3 coding sequence is TGCGCCAGCAGTCTCTACAGAGCACAAGAGACCCAGTACTTC. Encoded protein: CASSLYRAQETQYF.

This clonotype appeared once. V gene TRBV28 combines with J gene TRBJ2-1; TRBD2 matches 11 bases. Trimming cost V 6 bases and J 3 bases; bases outside gene matches: 4. The CDR3 extends over 15 amino acids. Per germline, CDR1 MDHEN and CDR2 SYDVKM. CDR3 amino acids: CASRMGLAVYNEQFF. CDR3 nucleotides: TGTGCCAGCAGGATGGGACTAGCGGTCTACAATGAGCAGTTCTTC.